This TCR beta chain was profiled in a study of blood T cell repertoires in COVID-19. Turning to the study itself: PBMCs, B-cell-depleted T cells, or T cells provided the cDNA or gDNA that made up the material.

Per the original methods: Cell counts per sample came from amplifying reference gene primers. Using immunoSEQ multiplex PCR, the repertoire was profiled, and TCRdb retains in-frame clones only, with some absent. V and J calls and clone size are given by that table; D and trimming were obtained from the DNA. This sample carries over 200,000 clones, roughly 80% of them seen once, and the ten largest clones take about 5%. The ends were cut back, 0 bases at V and 3 bases at J, with 12 bases in the middle. Germline V gene lookup returns CDR1 LGHNA and CDR2 YSLEER. CDR3 length: 16 residues. Sequenced sample: peripheral blood. This clonotype originated in a human donor in a cohort sampled during active COVID-19. J is TRBJ2-4 and V is TRBV4-3; no reliable D call. The DNA for the CDR3 is TGCGCCAGCAGCCAAGAGCCAGTATCATACAAAAACATTCAGTACTTC. This translates into CASSQEPVSYKNIQYF.